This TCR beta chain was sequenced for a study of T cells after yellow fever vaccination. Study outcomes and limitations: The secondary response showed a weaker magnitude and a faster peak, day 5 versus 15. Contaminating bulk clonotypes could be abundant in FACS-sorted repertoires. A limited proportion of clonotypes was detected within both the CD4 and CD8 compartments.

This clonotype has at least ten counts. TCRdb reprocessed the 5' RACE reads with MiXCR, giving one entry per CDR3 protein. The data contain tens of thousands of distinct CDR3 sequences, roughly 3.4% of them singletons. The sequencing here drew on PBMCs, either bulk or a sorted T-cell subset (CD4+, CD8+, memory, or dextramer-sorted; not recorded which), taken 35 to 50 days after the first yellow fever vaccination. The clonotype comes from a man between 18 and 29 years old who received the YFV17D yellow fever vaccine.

The CDR3 protein is CASSLLAGGNEQFF. Here the CDR3 DNA reads TGTGCCAGCAGCTTACTAGCGGGGGGGAATGAGCAGTTCTTC. This rearrangement joins TRBV7-3 to TRBJ2-1; 12 bases match TRBD2. CDR3 size: 14 residues. Trimming removed 2 bases from V and 7 bases from J; junction bases left unmatched: 0. The germline CDR1 and CDR2 sequences are SGHTA and FQGTGA.